The entry below gives a single TCR beta chain sequence along with its context. Its antigen is currently unknown. cDNA libraries for TRB were generated by 5' RACE incorporating UMI labels. After re-calling the 5' RACE reads, TCRdb lists one entry per CDR3 protein, DNA absent. This sample's clone table lists 150,000 to 180,000 distinct CDR3 sequences. This entry comes from a study of CXCR3-negative and CXCR3-positive naive CD8 T cells. Study findings and constraints: Naive CXCR3-positive and CXCR3-negative cells shared similar TRBV-TRBJ usage, unlike memory cells. The TRB CDR3s that CXCR3-positive naive cells carried were more hydrophobic than those of CXCR3-negative naive cells. Both of the naive subsets showed about the same high diversity, but memory CD8+ cells had much less.

The receptor was derived from a human donor in good health. Some clones in this sample may be carry-over from other donors' samples. Sequencing was performed on naive CXCR3+ CD8+ T cells from blood. Subset: CD45RO-CCR7+CD27+CD95- naive CD8+ T cells expressing CXCR3 (TNR3+).

The CDR3 loop is CSVEEAGQGSYEQYF. This rearrangement joins TRBV29-1 to TRBJ2-7; TCRdb lists TRBD1, though no DNA is available to test this call. The CDR3 has 15 residues. Germline loops: CDR1 SQVTM, CDR2 ANQGSEA.